This record concerns one TCR beta chain sequence. It has no known antigen specificity. Base qualities are not recorded, but no much larger clone differs from it by a single base. These data are taken from a study of cytomegalovirus exposure and HLA in healthy donors (dated by TCRdb to 2017 to 2019). The study in broad terms: An earlier analysis of a few hundred of the donors reported under 300 Gb of sequence data and around 120 million unique TCR beta sequences obtained from some 200 million T cells. Around 300 gigabases of sequencing data and approximately 85 million unique TCR sequences were included in an early release covering over 600 HLA-typed donors. The genetic ancestry cluster associated with self-reported Caucasian donors included roughly four fifths of the 398 genotyped donors. The study aimed to test whether cataloging public T cell receptors could reveal signatures of past pathogen exposure. Using immunosequencing, the study profiled T cell repertoires from about 650 subjects and related those repertoires to cytomegalovirus serostatus. In addition to the first cohort of hundreds of subjects, a separate validation cohort of approximately 130 different subjects was used. To predict cytomegalovirus infection status, the study brought together high-throughput TCR immunosequencing, statistical association of individual TCRs with disease status, and machine learning. A later analysis re-examined previously published TCR beta repertoires from roughly 720 donors and added high-resolution HLA genotyping to investigate patterns of TCR occurrence. Rather than using new phenotypic data, the later analysis identified candidate immune exposures from TCR beta sequences and from how often those sequences occurred across donors. An earlier analysis of around 580 of the donors used high-throughput TCR beta sequencing to judge whether each TCR beta V gene segment behaved as functional or pseudogenic. Donor age, sex, ethnicity and CMV serostatus were compiled together with the repertoire data. A later genetic analysis used genome-wide SNP genotypes for about 60% of the roughly 670 donors, treating that subset as a discovery cohort. All discovery cohort repertoires had been generated on a single sequencing platform. Class I and class II HLA loci were covered by the typing at four-digit resolution. The number of donors typed differed by locus, with roughly 620-640 for A, B, C, DRB1 and DQB1, roughly 520 for DQA1, approximately 570 for DPA1, and 472 for DPB1. A handful of DR-DQ haplotypes were handled as single units for association and clustering because linkage in the cohort was strong. Among some 410 genotyped donors of the cohort, an average of approximately 200,000 unique TCR beta nucleotide sequences was sequenced per donor, of which approximately 19% were non-productive.

General findings and caveats noted by the study authors: A few of the identified cytomegalovirus-associated TCR beta chains were confirmed in vitro to be specific for cytomegalovirus antigens. According to a later analysis, parvovirus B19, influenza, CMV and Epstein-Barr virus appeared linked to several top co-occurrence clusters. In a later analysis, most CMV-associated TCR beta chains were found to appear HLA-restricted, with HLA associations seemingly driven largely by CMV exposure. A further reported finding was that TCR beta sequences accurately predicted the HLA-A and HLA-B alleles for most subjects in the first cohort. An association between a missense DCLRE1C variant and V-gene and J-gene trimming of TCR beta chains was found in a later genetic analysis and replicated in an independent cohort. Assigning TCR associations to individual alleles was difficult when HLA alleles, especially DR and DQ, strongly co-occurred. A cluster of highly shared sequence variants was judged likely to be a technical artifact of the sequencing pipeline. About 17 rarely observed V segments, including chromosome 9 orphons, were excluded from the earlier analysis of about 500 of the donors because counts were too low. In a later analysis, TCR association rates were found to vary across HLA loci, with the most associated TCRs seen for DRB1 alleles and the fewest for HLA-C alleles. Immune exposure information for the cohort was limited to CMV serostatus. In the study, around 160 TCR beta chains were listed as associated with cytomegalovirus. Compared with equally common non-associated chains, HLA-associated TCR beta chains in a later analysis were more clonally expanded and had lower generation probabilities. A later analysis associated 15,000 to 20,000 TCR beta sequences with specific HLA alleles at a false discovery rate of 0.05. The 87-base-pair reads could not distinguish some IMGT-functional V segments, including TRBV6-2 and TRBV6-3, so those segments were excluded. Because HLA typing was unavailable for some donors at each locus, only the typed subset was used in association tests. Cytomegalovirus status was reported to be diagnosed by the classifier with high specificity and sensitivity in both the original and validation cohorts. This cohort had only TCR beta chains sequenced, and the lack of alpha or paired-chain data limited which features could be detected. Linkage disequilibrium might explain the correlated functional status among segregating V segments, but an unknown experimental factor could not be ruled out. Most TCR sequences were observed very rarely across donors, whereas some public TCRs were present in many individuals. In a later genetic analysis, fewer N-insertions in productive TCRs were reported among donors in an Asian-associated ancestry cluster than the roughly 700-donor mean. The authors suggested that the approach could potentially be generalized to other disease states and immunological phenotypes. An earlier analysis of approximately 570 of the donors showed that most TCR beta V segments appeared in productive rearrangements either about 90% or about 30% of the time, which broadly matched IMGT annotations. Sequencing depth was assumed to be roughly uniform across donors in the presence/absence analyses, though that assumption may not hold.

The library relied on the immunoSEQ multiplex PCR assay. A mixture of 60 forward primers for TCR Vbeta segments and 13 reverse primers for TCR Jbeta segments was used in the multiplex PCR. A multiplex PCR assay on genomic DNA amplified the CDR3 region of rearranged TCR beta genes. On the Illumina HiSeq System, the amplified TCR beta libraries were sequenced as 87-base-pair reads. Per the source publication's procedure: A later analysis tallied 75 million to 95 million unique TCR beta chains across the 700 or so repertoires, and around 9.9 million of those chains were shared by two or more donors. A nearest-neighbor algorithm error-corrected the raw reads and collapsed the reads into unique sequences, merging closely related sequences to remove PCR and sequencing errors. Alignment of CDR3 sequences to IMGT reference sequences was used to assign V, D and J gene segments. Each retained sequence needed at least a six-nucleotide match to both a V gene segment and a J gene segment. Rearrangements were classified as productive when the CDR3 lacked stop codons and remained in frame with V and J, and all other rearrangements were classified as non-productive. CDR3 was defined by IMGT convention, running from the second conserved V-encoded cysteine to the conserved J-encoded phenylalanine. Sequences without an unambiguous match to a single V gene segment were excluded from the earlier analysis of about 600 of the donors. In an earlier analysis of approximately 550 of the donors, V segments were called functional above 56.7% productive rearrangements and were called segregating when the between-donor standard deviation exceeded 5%. A statistical classification framework was built to diagnose cytomegalovirus status from the catalog of TCR beta chain sequences. In a later analysis, TCR nucleotide sequences were compared against IMGT/GENE-DB human TR gene sequences so that V and J genes could be assigned. Using the TCRdist pipeline, a later analysis assigned CDR3 sequences along with most-parsimonious VDJ recombination scenarios. A later analysis defined each TCR beta chain by its CDR3 amino acid sequence plus V-gene family, and excluded reads lacking a unique V-gene family. In a later analysis, fewer than 650 highly shared, low-generation-probability nucleotide sequences were removed to address suspected cross-contamination and a sequencing artifact. In a later analysis, a clonal expansion index for each public chain was calculated from normalized within-repertoire ranks of inferred template counts. A later analysis computed generation probabilities with a VDJ recombination model fitted to out-of-frame rearrangements, and checked the results against IGoR. In a later analysis, hypergeometric tests were used to score TCR-TCR, TCR-HLA and TCR-CMV co-occurrence, with a repertoire-size bias correction applied to TCR pairs. A later analysis estimated false discovery rates by permuting HLA or CMV assignments 20 times. In a later analysis, co-occurring TCRs were grouped with DBSCAN, and TCRdist sequence similarity was added when clustering was performed within HLA-allele-positive subsets. Co-occurrence clustering excluded repertoires with fewer than 30,000 or more than 120,000 public chains, plus five with anomalous nucleotide sharing. Drawn from immuneACCESS, this table holds only the in-frame rearrangements with V and J called that TCRdb kept. Clones are partly lost; checked studies trace under half to an unresolved V gene and leave the rest unexplained. V and J calls and clone size are as listed in that table; D and trimming were resolved from the DNA. This sample comprises 100,000 to 150,000 clones, roughly 78% of them detected only once. Jointly, the top ten make up 8.9% of the sample.

The cohort was made up of approximately 670 healthy bone marrow donors. All cohort members were sampled while nominally healthy, although unrecorded immune exposures were likely present. The donor tested CMV seropositive, placing the donor among the roughly 300 seropositive members of the cohort. A peripheral blood sample was collected from each donor, and TCR beta sequencing was performed on peripheral blood mononuclear cells. The Qiagen DNeasy Blood Extraction Kit was used to extract genomic DNA from the blood cell samples. V lost 4 bases and J lost 5 bases; the stretch between them is 28 bases long. From cysteine to phenylalanine, the CDR3 is 19 amino acids long. Only CDR3 DNA is held: 57 bases, read in frame from base 1. The germline V gene (reference sequence) supplies CDR1 SGHNT and CDR2 YYREEE.

The sequenced sample was PBMCs. The TCR comes from a man aged 30 to 39 in good health and CMV-seropositive. The chain joins TRBV5-4 to TRBJ2-1; the D gene is perhaps TRBD2, from 5 matching bases. CDR3 sequence: CASSTVTPVLRRLHNEQFF. The nucleotide sequence reads as follows: TGTGCCAGCAGCACCGTAACCCCCGTCTTACGGAGGCTGCACAATGAGCAGTTCTTC.